A single sample gave rise to the 17 T cell receptor beta chains below, sequenced in a study of somatic mutations in cytotoxic T cells in rheumatoid arthritis. Sequencing used immunoSEQ multiplex PCR; TCRdb keeps in-frame clones, though not all of them. The data hold under 7,500 clones, with about 68% observed a single time. Sequencing used CD8+ T cells sorted from blood. These receptors were collected from a woman aged 55-75 years in good health.

The gene calls are TRBV28 and TRBJ2-1; 10 nucleotides line up with TRBD2. The J segment lost 1 base and the V segment lost 3 bases, leaving 9 bases of the junction unmatched. In germline, CDR1 is MDHEN, CDR2 SYDVKM. The CDR3 spans 18 residues. The CDR3 DNA sequence: TGTGCCAGCAGTTTCCCGGCTAGCGGGAGCGAATCCTACAATGAGCAGTTCTTC. It encodes CASSFPASGSESYNEQFF. Filled out from reference TRBV28 and TRBJ2-1, the complete variable domain reads DVKVTQSSRYLVKRTGEKVFLECVQDMDHENMFWYRQDPGLGLRLIYFSYDVKMKEKGDIPEGYSVSREKKERFSLILESASTNQTSMYLCASSFPASGSESYNEQFFGPGTRLTVL.

The gene calls are TRBV21-1 and TRBJ1-2; no DNA check was done on the table's D call, TRBD1. TRBV21-1 is assigned pseudogene status. The CDR3 consists of 15 residues. CDR3 protein: CASTKGQGSGYGYTF. The DNA for the CDR3 is TGTGCCAGCACCAAGGGACAGGGATCGGGCTATGGCTACACCTTC.

By frequency in the sample, this clone is large. The chain joins TRBV27 to TRBJ1-2; D is unresolved. This CDR3 has 13 residues. Germline CDR1 is MNHEY and CDR2 is SMNVEV (reference sequence). The V end was cut by 2 bases, the J end by 0 bases, with 4 bases between. The CDR3 sequence is CASSLEANYGYTF. For the CDR3, the DNA is TGTGCCAGCAGTTTAGAGGCTAACTATGGCTACACCTTC.

The gene calls are TRBV9 and TRBJ2-3; the D is unclear. With 2 bases removed from V and 3 bases from J, the gap between germline ends came to 13 bases. The CDR3 has 15 residues. In germline, CDR1 is SGDLS, CDR2 YYNGEE. The CDR3 reads CASSVAIFGTDTQYF. The CDR3 bases are TGTGCCAGCAGCGTTGCCATTTTCGGGACAGATACGCAGTATTTT. The full variable domain, rest sourced from reference TRBV9 and TRBJ2-3, is DSGVTQTPKHLITATGQRVTLRCSPRSGDLSVYWYQQSLDQGLQFLIQYYNGEERAKGNILERFSAQQFPDLHSELNLSSLELGDSALYFCASSVAIFGTDTQYFGPGTRLTVL.

The genes are TRBV19 and TRBJ1-1; D gene ambiguous. CDR1 and CDR2 (germline): LNHDA, SQIVND (reference sequence). The CDR3 runs to 11 residues. V lost 6 bases, J lost 2 bases, and 4 bases lay in between. The CDR3 DNA reads as TGTGCCAGTAGCTTTAACACTGAAGCTTTCTTT. It yields the protein CASSFNTEAFF.

The chain employs TRBV29-1 and TRBJ2-3; 7 positions agree with TRBD1. The CDR3 totals 15 residues. V lost 1 base, J lost 5 bases, and 9 bases stayed unmatched. Germline assignment: CDR1 SQVTM and CDR2 ANQGSEA. CDR3 loop: CSVEVGDRVVDTQYF. In nucleotides, the CDR3 is TGCAGCGTTGAAGTTGGAGACAGGGTGGTAGATACGCAGTATTTT.

The chain links TRBV7-2 to TRBJ2-2; the D gene is possibly TRBD2 (6 bases). CDR1 and CDR2 (germline): SGHTA, FQGNSA. The CDR3 consists of 17 residues. V dropped 0 bases and J dropped 6 bases, with 17 bases sitting between them. The CDR3 region has the DNA TGTGCCAGCAGCTTAGCGCTCGGGGGTATGGGGTCCGGGGAGCTGTTTTTT. It is translated as CASSLALGGMGSGELFF.

The genes are TRBV27 and TRBJ2-3; no definite D call. The germline V gene has CDR1 MNHEY and CDR2 SMNVEV (reference sequence). This CDR3 has 13 residues. V lost 2 bases and J 1 base, leaving 4 bases between the germline ends. The CDR3 is CASSLRGTDTQYF. In nucleotides, the CDR3 is TGTGCCAGCAGTTTACGGGGCACAGATACGCAGTATTTT.

This rearrangement joins TRBV13 to TRBJ2-2; D ambiguous. Germline values: CDR1 PRHDT, CDR2 FYEKMQ (reference sequence). This CDR3 has 13 residues. V gave up 5 bases and J gave up 1 base, with 5 bases separating them. CDR3 DNA sequence: TGTGCCAGCAGCCCAGTGAACACCGGGGAGCTGTTTTTT. It translates to CASSPVNTGELFF.

This clone appeared a few times. This chain links TRBV29-1 with TRBJ2-2; tentative D call: TRBD2 (7 bases). Trimming shortened V by 7 bases and J by 1 base, and 13 bases separated the two germline ends. The CDR3 has 14 residues. Germline assignment: CDR1 SQVTM and CDR2 ANQGSEA. Written as DNA, the CDR3 is TGCAGCGCCGGGCGGGGGCAGAACACCGGGGAGCTGTTTTTT. It specifies CSAGRGQNTGELFF.

The gene calls are TRBV13 and TRBJ2-7; 7 nucleotides line up with TRBD1. The V gene's germline CDR1 is PRHDT and CDR2 FYEKMQ (reference sequence). Germline trimming cut 2 bases from V and 0 bases from J; bases unmatched to any gene: 4. The CDR3 spans 15 residues. The DNA of the CDR3 is TGTGCCAGCAGCTTAAGGGGACAGAGCTCCTACGAGCAGTACTTC. This gives the protein CASSLRGQSSYEQYF.

This clone turned up a few times. J is TRBJ2-7 and V is TRBV30; TRBD2 might be the D (6 bases). V was shortened by 3 bases and J by 0 bases, with 18 bases between the two germline ends. This CDR3 is 16 amino acids long. Germline values: CDR1 GTSNPN, CDR2 SVGIG (reference sequence). The CDR3 sequence: CAWRGLGPGRSYEQYF. CDR3 DNA sequence: TGTGCCTGGAGGGGACTGGGCCCCGGGCGCTCCTACGAGCAGTACTTC. Full variable domain (remainder filled in from reference TRBV30 and TRBJ2-7): SQTIHQWPATLVQPVGSPLSLECTVEGTSNPNLYWYRQAAGRGLQLLFYSVGIGQISSEVPQNLSASRPQDRQFILSSKKLLLSDSGFYLCAWRGLGPGRSYEQYFGPGTRLTVT.

The chain employs TRBV15 and TRBJ2-7; 9 nucleotides line up with TRBD1. V shed 0 bases, J shed 6 bases, and the junction held 3 bases outside the gene matches. The germline V gene has CDR1 LNHNV and CDR2 YYDKDF (reference sequence). The CDR3 is 14 residues long. As DNA, the CDR3 is TGTGCCACCAGCAGAGATCTGGGACAGGGCGAGCAGTACTTC. Translated: CATSRDLGQGEQYF.

The chain links TRBV28 to TRBJ2-1, with a tentative D call TRBD2 (6 bases). The CDR3 is 16 residues long. The germline gives CDR1 MDHEN, CDR2 SYDVKM. Trimming cost V 3 bases and J 5 bases, with 17 bases left between them. As DNA, the CDR3 is TGTGCCAGCAGTTTCGAATTCGGACTATCGAACAATGAGCAGTTCTTC. Protein product: CASSFEFGLSNNEQFF. The entire variable domain, with the rest obtained from reference TRBV28 and TRBJ2-1, is as follows: DVKVTQSSRYLVKRTGEKVFLECVQDMDHENMFWYRQDPGLGLRLIYFSYDVKMKEKGDIPEGYSVSREKKERFSLILESASTNQTSMYLCASSFEFGLSNNEQFFGPGTRLTVL.

The J gene is TRBJ1-6, the V gene TRBV27; possibly TRBD1 for D (5 bases). Germline CDR1 reads MNHEY; CDR2 reads SMNVEV (reference sequence). The CDR3 spans 16 residues. Trimming removed 6 bases at V and 5 bases at J, with 17 bases between. CDR3 sequence reads: CASSKSRVNNNSPLHF. CDR3 nucleotide sequence: TGTGCCAGCAGCAAATCCAGGGTAAACAATAATTCACCCCTCCACTTT.

V usage is TRBV11-1 and J usage is TRBJ2-7; TRBD1 might be the D (6 bases). The CDR3 runs to 12 residues. Trimming removed 2 bases from V and 12 bases from J, with 14 bases in between. Germline CDR1 reads SGHAT; CDR2 reads FQDESV (reference sequence). The CDR3: CASSLPATGPYF. For the CDR3, the DNA is TGTGCCAGCAGCTTACCTGCAACAGGGCCGTACTTC.

The genes are TRBV2 and TRBJ2-7; 10 bases match TRBD1. The CDR3 spans 12 residues. Germline V gene sequence: CDR1 SNHLY, CDR2 FYNNEI. V lost 7 bases and J lost 6; bases outside the gene matches: 3. The CDR3 loop reads CASIGQGGEQYF. CDR3 bases: TGTGCCAGCATTGGACAGGGGGGCGAGCAGTACTTC.